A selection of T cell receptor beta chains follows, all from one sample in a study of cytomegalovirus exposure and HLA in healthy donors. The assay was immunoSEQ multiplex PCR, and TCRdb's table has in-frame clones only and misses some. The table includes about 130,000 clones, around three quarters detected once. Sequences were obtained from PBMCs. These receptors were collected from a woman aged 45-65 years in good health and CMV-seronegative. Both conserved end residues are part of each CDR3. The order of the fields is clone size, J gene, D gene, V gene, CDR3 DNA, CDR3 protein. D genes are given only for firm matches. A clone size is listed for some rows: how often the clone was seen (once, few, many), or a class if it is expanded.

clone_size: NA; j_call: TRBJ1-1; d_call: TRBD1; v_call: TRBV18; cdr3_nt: TGTGCCAGCTCACGACAGGGCAGTTCGTGGAACACTGAAGCTTTCTTT; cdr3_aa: CASSRQGSSWNTEAFF
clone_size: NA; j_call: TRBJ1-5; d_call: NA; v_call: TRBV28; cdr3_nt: TGTGCCAGCAGTTTTCGGCAGGGATCCGATCAGCCCCAGCATTTT; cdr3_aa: CASSFRQGSDQPQHF
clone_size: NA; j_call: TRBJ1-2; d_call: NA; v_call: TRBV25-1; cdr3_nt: TGTGCCAGCGAACAGGGTGGAAACTATGGCTACACCTTC; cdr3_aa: CASEQGGNYGYTF
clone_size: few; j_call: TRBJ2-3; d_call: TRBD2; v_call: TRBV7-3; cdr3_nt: TGTGCCAGCAGCTTAGTAACTAGCGCCTTAGATACGCAGTATTTT; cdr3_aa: CASSLVTSALDTQYF
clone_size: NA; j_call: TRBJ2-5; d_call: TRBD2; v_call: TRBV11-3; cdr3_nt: TGTGCCAGCAGCATGGGACTAGCGGGGAGTTTTGAGACCCAGTACTTC; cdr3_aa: CASSMGLAGSFETQYF
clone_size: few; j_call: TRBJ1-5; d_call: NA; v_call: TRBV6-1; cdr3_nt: TGTGCCAGCAGTGTGAGAGTGTATAGCAATCAGCCCCAGCATTTT; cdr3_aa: CASSVRVYSNQPQHF
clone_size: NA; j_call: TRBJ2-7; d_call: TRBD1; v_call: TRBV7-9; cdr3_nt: TGTGCCAGCAGCCGGGGACAGGGGGCTTTGGGGGACGAGCAGTACTTC; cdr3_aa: CASSRGQGALGDEQYF
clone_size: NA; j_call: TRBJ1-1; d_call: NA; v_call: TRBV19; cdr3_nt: TGTGCCAGTTCCCCCCTCAGGGTAAGTCCGACTGAAGCTTTCTTT; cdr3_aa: CASSPLRVSPTEAFF
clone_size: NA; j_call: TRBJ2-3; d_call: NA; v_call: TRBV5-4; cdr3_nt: TGTGCCAGCAGCTTGGACCCCCCGGTCCCAAACACAGATACGCAGTATTTT; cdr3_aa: CASSLDPPVPNTDTQYF
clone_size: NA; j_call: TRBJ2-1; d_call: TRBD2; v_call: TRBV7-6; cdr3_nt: TGTGCCAGCAGCTTAGAACCCGCTAGCGGGGGAGGGAATGAGCAGTTCTTC; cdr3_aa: CASSLEPASGGGNEQFF
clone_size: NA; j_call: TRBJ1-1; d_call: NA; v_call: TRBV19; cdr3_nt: TGTGCCAGTAGTATAGGAGGGGATTTGGGAGGCACTGAAGCTTTCTTT; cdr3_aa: CASSIGGDLGGTEAFF
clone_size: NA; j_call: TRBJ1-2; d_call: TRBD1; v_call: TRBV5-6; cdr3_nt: TGTGCCAGCAGCTTGGGACAGGGTAACTATGGCTACACCTTC; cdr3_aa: CASSLGQGNYGYTF
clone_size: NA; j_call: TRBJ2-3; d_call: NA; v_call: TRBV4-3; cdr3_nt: TGCGCCAGCAGTCTACGGTGGAGCGGAGATACGCAGTATTTT; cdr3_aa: CASSLRWSGDTQYF
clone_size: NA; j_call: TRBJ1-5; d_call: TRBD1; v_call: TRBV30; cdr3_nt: TGTGCCTGGAGCCAGGGGGCGCTGGACAATCAGCCCCAGAATTTT; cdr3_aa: CAWSQGALDNQPQNF
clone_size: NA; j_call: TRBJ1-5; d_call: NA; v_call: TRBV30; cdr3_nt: TGTGCCTGGAGTGTAGGAGGTAGCAATCAGCCCCAGAATTTT; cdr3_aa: CAWSVGGSNQPQNF
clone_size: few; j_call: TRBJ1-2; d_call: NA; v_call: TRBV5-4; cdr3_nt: TGTGCCAGCAGCCTCCGCCTGACGGTCGAGGATGGCTACACCTTC; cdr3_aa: CASSLRLTVEDGYTF
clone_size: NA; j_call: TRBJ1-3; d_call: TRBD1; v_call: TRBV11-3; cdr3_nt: TGTGCCAGCAGCACTTCGACAGGGGACTACTCTGGAAACACCATATATTTT; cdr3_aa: CASSTSTGDYSGNTIYF
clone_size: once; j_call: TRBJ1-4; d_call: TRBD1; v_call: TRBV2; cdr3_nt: TGTGCCAGCAGTGTACCGGGACAGGGAAATGAAAAACTGTTTTTT; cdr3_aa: CASSVPGQGNEKLFF
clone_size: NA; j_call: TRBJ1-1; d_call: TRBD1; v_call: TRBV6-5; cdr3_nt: TGTGCCAGCAGTAGGACAGGGGGCCCTGAAGCTTTCTTT; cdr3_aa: CASSRTGGPEAFF
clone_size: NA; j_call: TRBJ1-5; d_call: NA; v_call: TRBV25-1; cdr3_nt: TGTGCCAGCAGTGCCCAGGGTAAGGATCAGCCCCAGCATTTT; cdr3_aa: CASSAQGKDQPQHF
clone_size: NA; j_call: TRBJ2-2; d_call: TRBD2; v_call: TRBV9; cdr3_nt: TGTGCCAGCAGGGGAGGGAACGGGGAGCTGTTTTTT; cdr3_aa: CASRGGNGELFF
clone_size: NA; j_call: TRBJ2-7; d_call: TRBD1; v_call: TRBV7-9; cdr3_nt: TGTGCCAGCAGCCATACAGGGGGTTCCTACGAGCAGTACTTC; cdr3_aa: CASSHTGGSYEQYF
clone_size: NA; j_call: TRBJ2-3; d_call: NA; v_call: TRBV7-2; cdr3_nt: TGTGCCAGCAGCTTAGACTCACGGGATACGCAGTATTTT; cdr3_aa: CASSLDSRDTQYF
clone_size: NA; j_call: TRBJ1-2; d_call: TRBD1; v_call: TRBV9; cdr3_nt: TGTGCCAGCAGCCCATCATGGGACAGGGACTATGGCTACACCTTC; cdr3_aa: CASSPSWDRDYGYTF
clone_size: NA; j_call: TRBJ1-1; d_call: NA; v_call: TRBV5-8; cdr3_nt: TGTGCCAGCTCCGGGACAACACAAGGGAACACTGAAGCTTTCTTT; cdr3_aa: CASSGTTQGNTEAFF
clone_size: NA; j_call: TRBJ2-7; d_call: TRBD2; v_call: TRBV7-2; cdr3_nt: TGTGCCAGCAGCTCCTTAGTTGGGCGGGAGCTTCACGAGCAGTACTTC; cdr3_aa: CASSSLVGRELHEQYF
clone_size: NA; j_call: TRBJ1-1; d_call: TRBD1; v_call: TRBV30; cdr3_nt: TGTGCCTGGGACCGGGACAGATCGTTAAACACTGAAGCTTTCTTT; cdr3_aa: CAWDRDRSLNTEAFF
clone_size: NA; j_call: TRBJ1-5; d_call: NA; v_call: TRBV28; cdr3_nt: TGTGCCAGCAGTTTTGGAGGGGCCAATCAGCCCCAGCATTTT; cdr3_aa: CASSFGGANQPQHF
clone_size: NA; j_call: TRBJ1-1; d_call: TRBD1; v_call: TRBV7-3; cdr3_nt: TGTGCCAGCAGCCCAGGACAGGGCTCCACTGAAGCTTTCTTT; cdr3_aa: CASSPGQGSTEAFF
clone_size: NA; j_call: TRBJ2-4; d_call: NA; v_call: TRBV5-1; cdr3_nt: TGCGCCAGCAGCTTGGACGGGGGAAGAGCCAAAAACATTCAGTACTTC; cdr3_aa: CASSLDGGRAKNIQYF
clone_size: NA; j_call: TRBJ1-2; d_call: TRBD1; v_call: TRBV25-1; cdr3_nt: TGTGCCAGCAGGGGGGACAGGCCTTATGGCTACACCTTC; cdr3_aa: CASRGDRPYGYTF
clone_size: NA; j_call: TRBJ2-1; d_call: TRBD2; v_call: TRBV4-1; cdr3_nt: TGCGCCAGCAGCCCCCCTCTAGCGGGAGTTTGGAATGAGCAGTTCTTC; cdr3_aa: CASSPPLAGVWNEQFF
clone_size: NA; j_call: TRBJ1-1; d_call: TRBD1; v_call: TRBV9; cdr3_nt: TGTGCCAGCAGCACTCGACAGGGGGCGGTAAATGAAGCTTTCTTT; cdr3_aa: CASSTRQGAVNEAFF
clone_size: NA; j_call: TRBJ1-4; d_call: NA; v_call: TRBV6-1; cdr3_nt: TGTGCCAGCAGTGACCGGTTGAGATATGAAAAACTGCTTTTT; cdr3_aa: CASSDRLRYEKLLF
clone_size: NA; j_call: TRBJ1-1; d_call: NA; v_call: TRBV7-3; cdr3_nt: TGTGCCAGCAGCTTAATGGGGGCGGGCACTGAAGCTTTCTTT; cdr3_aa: CASSLMGAGTEAFF
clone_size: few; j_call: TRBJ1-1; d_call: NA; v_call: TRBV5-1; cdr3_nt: TGCGCCAGCAGCTTGACAGGGTCAACTGAAGCTTTCTTT; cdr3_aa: CASSLTGSTEAFF
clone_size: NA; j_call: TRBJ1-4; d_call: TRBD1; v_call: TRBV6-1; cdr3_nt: TGTGCCAGCAGTGTTAGGGGGCTTACTAATGAAAAACTGTTTTTT; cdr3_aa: CASSVRGLTNEKLFF